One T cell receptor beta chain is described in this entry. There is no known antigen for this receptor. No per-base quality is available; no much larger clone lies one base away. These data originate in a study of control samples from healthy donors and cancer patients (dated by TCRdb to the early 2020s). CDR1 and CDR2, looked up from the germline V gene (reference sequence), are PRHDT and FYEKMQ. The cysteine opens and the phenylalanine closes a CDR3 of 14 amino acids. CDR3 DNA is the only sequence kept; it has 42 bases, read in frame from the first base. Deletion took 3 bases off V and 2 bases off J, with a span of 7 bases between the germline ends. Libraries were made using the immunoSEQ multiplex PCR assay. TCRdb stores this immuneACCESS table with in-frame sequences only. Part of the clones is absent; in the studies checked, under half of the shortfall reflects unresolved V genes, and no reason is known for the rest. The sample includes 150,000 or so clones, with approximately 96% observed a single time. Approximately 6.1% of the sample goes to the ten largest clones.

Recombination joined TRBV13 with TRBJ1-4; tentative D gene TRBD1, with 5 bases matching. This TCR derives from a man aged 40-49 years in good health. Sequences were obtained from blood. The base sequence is TGTGCCAGCAGCTTCGGGGGGACTAATGAAAAACTGTTTTTT. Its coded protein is CASSFGGTNEKLFF.